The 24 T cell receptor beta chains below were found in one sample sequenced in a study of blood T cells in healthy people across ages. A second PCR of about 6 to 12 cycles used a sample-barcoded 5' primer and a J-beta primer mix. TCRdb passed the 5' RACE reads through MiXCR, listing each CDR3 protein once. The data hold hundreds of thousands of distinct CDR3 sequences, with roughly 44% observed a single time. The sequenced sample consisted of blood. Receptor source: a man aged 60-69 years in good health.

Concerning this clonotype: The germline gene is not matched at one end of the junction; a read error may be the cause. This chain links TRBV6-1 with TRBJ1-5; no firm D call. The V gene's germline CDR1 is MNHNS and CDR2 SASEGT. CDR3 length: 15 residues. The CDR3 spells CASNENIGGIQPQHF. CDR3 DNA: TGTGCCAGCAATGAAAATATTGGAGGGATTCAGCCCCAGCATTTT.

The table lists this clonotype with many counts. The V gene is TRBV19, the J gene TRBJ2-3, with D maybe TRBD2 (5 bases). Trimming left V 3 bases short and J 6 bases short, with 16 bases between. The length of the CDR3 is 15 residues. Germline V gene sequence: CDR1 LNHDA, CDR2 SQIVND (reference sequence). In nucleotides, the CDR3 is TGTGCCAGTAGTATCCGGCGAGGAGGTTCGGATACGCAGTATTTT. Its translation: CASSIRRGGSDTQYF.

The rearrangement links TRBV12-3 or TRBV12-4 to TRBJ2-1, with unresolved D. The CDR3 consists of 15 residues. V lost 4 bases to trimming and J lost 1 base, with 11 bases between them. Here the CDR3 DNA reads TGTGCCAGCAGTTCCCGAGAGATGTCCTACAATGAGCAGTTCTTC. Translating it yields CASSSREMSYNEQFF.

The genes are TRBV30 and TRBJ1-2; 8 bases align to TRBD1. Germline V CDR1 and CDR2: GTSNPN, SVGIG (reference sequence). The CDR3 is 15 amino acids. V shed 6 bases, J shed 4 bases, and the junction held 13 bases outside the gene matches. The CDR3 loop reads CACVRPGQDFYGYTF. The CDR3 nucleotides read TGTGCCTGCGTGAGACCGGGACAGGATTTCTATGGCTACACCTTC.

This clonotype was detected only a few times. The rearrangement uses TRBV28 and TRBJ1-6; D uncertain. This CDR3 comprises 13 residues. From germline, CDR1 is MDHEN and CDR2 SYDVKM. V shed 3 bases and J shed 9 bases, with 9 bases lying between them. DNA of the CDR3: TGTGCCAGCAGTTTTATGTCGGGTTCACCCCTCCACTTT. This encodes CASSFMSGSPLHF.

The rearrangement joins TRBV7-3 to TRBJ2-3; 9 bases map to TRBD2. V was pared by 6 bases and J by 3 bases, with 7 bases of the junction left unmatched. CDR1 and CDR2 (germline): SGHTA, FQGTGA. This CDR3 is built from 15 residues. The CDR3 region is CASSYSGGGTDTQYF. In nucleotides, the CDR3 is TGTGCCAGCAGTTATAGCGGGGGTGGAACAGATACGCAGTATTTT.

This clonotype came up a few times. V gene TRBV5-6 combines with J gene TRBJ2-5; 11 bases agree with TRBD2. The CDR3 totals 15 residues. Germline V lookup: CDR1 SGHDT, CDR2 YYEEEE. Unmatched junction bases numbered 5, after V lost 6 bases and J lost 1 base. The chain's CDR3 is CASNPLAGGQETQYF. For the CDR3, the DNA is TGTGCCAGCAACCCTCTAGCGGGGGGCCAAGAGACCCAGTACTTC.

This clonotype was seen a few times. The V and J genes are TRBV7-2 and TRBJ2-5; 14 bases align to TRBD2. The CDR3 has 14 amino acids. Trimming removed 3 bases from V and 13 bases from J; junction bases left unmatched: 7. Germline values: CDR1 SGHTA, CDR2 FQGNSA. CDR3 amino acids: CASSLGTSGGGSYF. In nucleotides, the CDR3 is TGTGCCAGCAGCTTGGGGACTAGCGGGGGAGGCTCGTACTTC.

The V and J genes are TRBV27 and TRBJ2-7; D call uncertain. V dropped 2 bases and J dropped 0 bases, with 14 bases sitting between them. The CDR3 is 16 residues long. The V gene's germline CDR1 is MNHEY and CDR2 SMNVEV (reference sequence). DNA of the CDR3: TGTGCCAGCAGTTTAACGTCTGGGCTTGGCTCCTACGAGCAGTACTTC. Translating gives CASSLTSGLGSYEQYF.

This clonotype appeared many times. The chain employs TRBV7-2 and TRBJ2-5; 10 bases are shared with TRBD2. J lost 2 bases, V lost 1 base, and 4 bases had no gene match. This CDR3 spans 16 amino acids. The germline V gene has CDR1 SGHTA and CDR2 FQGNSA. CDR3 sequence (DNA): TGTGCCAGCAGCTTAGGGAGCGGGGGGGGTCAAGAGACCCAGTACTTC. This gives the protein CASSLGSGGGQETQYF.

CDR3 sequence (DNA): TGCGCCAGCAGCTTGGACGGGACAGCTAGCACAGATACGCAGTATTTT. This codes for CASSLDGTASTDTQYF. J is TRBJ2-3 and V is TRBV5-1; TRBD1 matches at 7 bases. The CDR3 consists of 16 residues. The germline gives CDR1 SGHRS, CDR2 YFSETQ. V lost 0 bases, J lost 0 bases, and 4 bases stayed unmatched.

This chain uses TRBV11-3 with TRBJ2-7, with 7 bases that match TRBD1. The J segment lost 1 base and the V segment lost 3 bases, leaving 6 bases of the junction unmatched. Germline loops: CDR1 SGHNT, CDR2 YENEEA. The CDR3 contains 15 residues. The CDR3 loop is CASSFRGTASYEQYF. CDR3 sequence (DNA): TGTGCCAGCAGCTTCCGAGGGACAGCTTCCTACGAGCAGTACTTC.

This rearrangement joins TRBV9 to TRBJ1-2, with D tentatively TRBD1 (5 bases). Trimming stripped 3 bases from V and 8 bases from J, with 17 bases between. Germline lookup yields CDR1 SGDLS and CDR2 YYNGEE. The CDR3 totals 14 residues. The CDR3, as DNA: TGTGCCAGCAGCGCGCCTCACGGGGGGAAAGGCTACACCTTC. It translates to CASSAPHGGKGYTF.

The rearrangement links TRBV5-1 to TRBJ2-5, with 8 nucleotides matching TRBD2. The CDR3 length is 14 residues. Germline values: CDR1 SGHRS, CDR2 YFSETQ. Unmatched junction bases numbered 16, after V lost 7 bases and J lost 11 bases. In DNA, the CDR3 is TGCGCCAGCTCCGCGGGGGGAGAAGTTCGGGAGCAGTACTTC. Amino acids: CASSAGGEVREQYF.

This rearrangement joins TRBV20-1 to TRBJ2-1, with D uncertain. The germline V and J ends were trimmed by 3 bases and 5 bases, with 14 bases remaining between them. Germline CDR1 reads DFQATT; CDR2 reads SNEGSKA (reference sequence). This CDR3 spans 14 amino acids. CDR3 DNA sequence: TGCAGTGCTAGGGAGTCGCAAATTGACAATGAGCAGTTCTTC. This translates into CSARESQIDNEQFF.

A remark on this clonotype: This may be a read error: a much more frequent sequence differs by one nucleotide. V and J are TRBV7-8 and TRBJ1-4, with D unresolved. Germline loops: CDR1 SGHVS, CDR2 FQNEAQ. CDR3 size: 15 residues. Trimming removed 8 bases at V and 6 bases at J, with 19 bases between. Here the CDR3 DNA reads TGTGCCAGCGGCCGCACAGAGATGGAACATGAAAAACTGTTTTTT. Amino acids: CASGRTEMEHEKLFF.

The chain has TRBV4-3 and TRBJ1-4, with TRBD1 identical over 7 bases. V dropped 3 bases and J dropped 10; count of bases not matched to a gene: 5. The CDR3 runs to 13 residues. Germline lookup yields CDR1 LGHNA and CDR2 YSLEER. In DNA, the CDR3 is TGCGCCAGCAGCCAGGGGACAGACGGAAAACTGTTTTTT. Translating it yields CASSQGTDGKLFF.

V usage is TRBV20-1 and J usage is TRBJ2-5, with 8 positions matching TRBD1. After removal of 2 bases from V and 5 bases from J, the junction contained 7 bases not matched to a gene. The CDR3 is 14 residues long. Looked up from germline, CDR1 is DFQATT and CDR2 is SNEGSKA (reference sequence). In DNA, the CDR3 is TGCAGTGCTAGATCCGGACAGGGTGACGAGACCCAGTACTTC. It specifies CSARSGQGDETQYF.

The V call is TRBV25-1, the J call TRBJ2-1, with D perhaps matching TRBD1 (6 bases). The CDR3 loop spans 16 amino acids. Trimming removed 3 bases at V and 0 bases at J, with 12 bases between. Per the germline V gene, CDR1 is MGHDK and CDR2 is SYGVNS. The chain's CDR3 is CASSETGQDSYNEQFF. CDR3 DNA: TGTGCCAGCAGTGAGACGGGACAAGACTCCTACAATGAGCAGTTCTTC.

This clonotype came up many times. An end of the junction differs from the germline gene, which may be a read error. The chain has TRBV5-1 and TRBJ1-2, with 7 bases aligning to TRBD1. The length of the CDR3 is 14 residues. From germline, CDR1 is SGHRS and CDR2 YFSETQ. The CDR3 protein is CASSLGQSNYGYTF. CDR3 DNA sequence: TGTGCCAGCAGTTTGGGACAGAGTAACTATGGCTACACCTTC.

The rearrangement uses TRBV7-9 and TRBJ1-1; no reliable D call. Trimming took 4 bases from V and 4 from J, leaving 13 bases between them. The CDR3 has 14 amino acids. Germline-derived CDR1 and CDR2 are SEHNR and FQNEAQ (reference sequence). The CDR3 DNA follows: TGTGCCAGCAGCTGGACCCGTAAAGCCACTGAAGCTTTCTTT. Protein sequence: CASSWTRKATEAFF.

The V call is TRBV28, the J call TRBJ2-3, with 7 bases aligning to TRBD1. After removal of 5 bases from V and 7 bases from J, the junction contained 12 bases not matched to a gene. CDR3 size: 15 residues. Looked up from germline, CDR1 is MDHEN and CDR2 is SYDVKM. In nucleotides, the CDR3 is TGTGCCAGCAGTCCACCGACAGGGTCCAAAAATACGCAGTATTTT. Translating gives CASSPPTGSKNTQYF.

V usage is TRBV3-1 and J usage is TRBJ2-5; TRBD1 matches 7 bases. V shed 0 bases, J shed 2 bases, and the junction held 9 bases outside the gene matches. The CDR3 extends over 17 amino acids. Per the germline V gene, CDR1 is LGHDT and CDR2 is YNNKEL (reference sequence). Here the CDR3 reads CASSQEGWGQSQETQYF. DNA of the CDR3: TGTGCCAGCAGCCAAGAAGGGTGGGGACAGTCACAAGAGACCCAGTACTTC.

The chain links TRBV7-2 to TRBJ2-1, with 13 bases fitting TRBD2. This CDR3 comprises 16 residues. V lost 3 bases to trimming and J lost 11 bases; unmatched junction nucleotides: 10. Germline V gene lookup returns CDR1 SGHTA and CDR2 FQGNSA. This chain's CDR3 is CASSFGTSGAACQQFF. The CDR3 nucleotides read TGTGCCAGCAGCTTCGGGACTAGCGGGGCAGCCTGTCAGCAGTTCTTC.